The 26 T cell receptor beta chains reported below all come from one sample, sequenced in a study of shared clonotypes between healthy human individuals. Measured with immunoSEQ multiplex PCR; TCRdb has only the in-frame clones, and not every one. Among over 2,000,000 clones listed, about 94% were seen once. Naive CD8 cells lacked CD45RO and underwent positive selection for CCR7, leaving out terminally differentiated effector memory CD45RA+ cells. Sequenced input: naive CD8+ T cells from PBMCs. The receptors originated from a man aged 18 to 30 in good health. Some clones in this sample may be carry-over from other donors' samples.

V is TRBV10-1 and J is TRBJ2-1, with TRBD1 identical over 8 bases. CDR1 is WNHNN, CDR2 SYGVQD, per germline (reference sequence). After removal of 2 bases from V and 3 bases from J, the junction contained 3 bases not matched to a gene. The CDR3 contains 15 residues. CDR3 region: CASSERTGLYNEQFF. The CDR3 DNA follows: TGCGCCAGCAGTGAGAGGACAGGGCTCTACAATGAGCAGTTCTTC.

The J gene is TRBJ2-2, the V gene TRBV18; D is possibly TRBD2 (6 bases). Germline lookup yields CDR1 KGHSH and CDR2 LQKENI. This CDR3 contains 16 residues. The ends were cut back, 3 bases at V and 4 bases at J, with 15 bases in the middle. The CDR3 coding sequence is TGTGCCAGCTCACCGAAACGGGAGTCTAGCACCGGGGAGCTGTTTTTT. It yields the protein CASSPKRESSTGELFF.

The chain links TRBV25-1 to TRBJ1-1; possible D gene TRBD1, 5 bases. The V end was cut by 1 base, the J end by 3 bases, with 12 bases between. Germline assignment: CDR1 MGHDK and CDR2 SYGVNS. This CDR3 region has 15 residues. CDR3 coding DNA: TGTGCCAGCAGTGAATCGCGGGCGACAGACACTGAAGCTTTCTTT. This encodes CASSESRATDTEAFF.

The chain recombines TRBV28 with TRBJ2-7, with TRBD1 matching over 7 bases. J lost 6 bases, V lost 6 bases, and 8 bases had no gene match. This CDR3 is 13 amino acids long. CDR1 and CDR2 from the germline V gene are MDHEN and SYDVKM. CDR3 in amino acids: CASSDPTGTEQYF. The CDR3 coding sequence is TGTGCCAGCAGCGATCCGACAGGGACCGAGCAGTACTTC.

This clone showed up just a few times. V and J are TRBV9 and TRBJ1-2; D unresolved. From germline, CDR1 is SGDLS and CDR2 YYNGEE. The CDR3 consists of 12 residues. The ends were cut back, 0 bases at V and 5 bases at J, with 5 bases in the middle. In DNA, the CDR3 is TGTGCCAGCAGCGTAGACGGGTATGGCTACACCTTC. It encodes CASSVDGYGYTF.

For the CDR3, the DNA is TGCGCCAGCAGCTTGGCCCAAGACAGACTAGCGGGAGATGCAGATACGCAGTATTTT. Amino acid sequence: CASSLAQDRLAGDADTQYF. V and J are TRBV5-1 and TRBJ2-3, with 12 bases fitting TRBD2. Germline V gene sequence: CDR1 SGHRS, CDR2 YFSETQ. V shed 0 bases and J 4 bases; nucleotides not matched to a gene: 12. The CDR3 has 19 amino acids.

The gene calls are TRBV29-1 and TRBJ2-1; D is ambiguous. The germline gives CDR1 SQVTM, CDR2 ANQGSEA. Trimming shortened V by 3 bases and J by 3 bases, and 0 bases separated the two germline ends. The CDR3 extends over 10 amino acids. DNA for the CDR3: TGCAGCGTTGACTACAATGAGCAGTTCTTC. Its translation is CSVDYNEQFF.

This chain connects TRBV7-9 to TRBJ2-6, with D possibly matching TRBD1 (6 bases). The CDR3 sequence is 18 residues long. Germline V gene sequence: CDR1 SEHNR, CDR2 FQNEAQ (reference sequence). Trimming removed 11 bases from V and 0 bases from J, with 23 bases in between. CDR3 loop: CAHPTRDMESSGANVLTF. CDR3 sequence (DNA): TGTGCCCACCCCACCCGGGACATGGAAAGCTCTGGGGCCAACGTCCTGACTTTC.

The chain couples TRBV29-1 to TRBJ2-1, with 10 positions matching TRBD2. Germline V CDR1 and CDR2: SQVTM, ANQGSEA. Germline trimming cut 4 bases from V and 3 bases from J; bases unmatched to any gene: 6. The CDR3 covers 15 residues. The CDR3 loop reads CSVGMTSGFYNEQFF. DNA for the CDR3: TGCAGCGTTGGAATGACTAGCGGGTTCTACAATGAGCAGTTCTTC.

The gene calls are TRBV5-1 and TRBJ2-7; D not certain. The CDR3 is 14 amino acids. The V end was cut by 0 bases, the J end by 2 bases, with 9 bases between. CDR1 is SGHRS and CDR2 is YFSETQ in the germline V gene. CDR3 bases: TGCGCCAGCAGCTTGGACCCGGGTCCCTACGAGCAGTACTTC. Encoded protein: CASSLDPGPYEQYF. The full variable domain, with the rest looked up from reference TRBV5-1 and TRBJ2-7, is KAGVTQTPRYLIKTRGQQVTLSCSPISGHRSVSWYQQTPGQGLQFLFEYFSETQRNKGNFPGRFSGRQFSNSRSEMNVSTLELGDSALYLCASSLDPGPYEQYFGPGTRLTVT.

The gene calls are TRBV28 and TRBJ2-5, with D possibly TRBD2 on 6 matching bases. CDR3 length equals 14 residues. V was pared by 7 bases and J by 2 bases, with 14 bases between. Germline V gene lookup returns CDR1 MDHEN and CDR2 SYDVKM. The CDR3: CASNQRGEQETQYF. The DNA of the CDR3 is TGTGCCAGCAATCAACGCGGGGAGCAAGAGACCCAGTACTTC.

This chain links TRBV27 with TRBJ1-2; TRBD1 agrees at 11 bases. This CDR3 comprises 13 residues. Germline assignment: CDR1 MNHEY and CDR2 SMNVEV (reference sequence). Trimming took 4 bases from V and 8 from J; bases not matched to a gene: 3. CDR3 loop: CASSWTGGLGYTF. DNA of the CDR3: TGTGCCAGCAGTTGGACAGGGGGCTTGGGCTACACCTTC.

The gene calls are TRBV28 and TRBJ1-1; D possibly corresponds to TRBD1 (6 bases). Germline-derived CDR1 and CDR2 are MDHEN and SYDVKM. The V gene lost 6 bases and the J gene lost 4 bases, with 18 bases spanning the gap. The CDR3 is 15 residues long. CDR3 coding DNA: TGTGCCAGCAGCGACCCAAGGAGGGGGATCACTGAAGCTTTCTTT. It translates to CASSDPRRGITEAFF.

V gene TRBV6-1 combines with J gene TRBJ2-1; D is ambiguous. Germline CDR1 MNHNS, CDR2 SASEGT. The V end was cut by 2 bases, the J end by 7 bases, with 9 bases between. This CDR3 has 13 residues. The chain's CDR3 is CASSELVGNEQFF. CDR3 DNA: TGTGCCAGCAGTGAATTAGTGGGGAATGAGCAGTTCTTC.

This clone has just a few counts. The CDR3 sequence: CASSAKQISYEQYF. CDR3 sequence (DNA): TGTGCCAGCAGCGCTAAACAGATATCCTACGAGCAGTACTTC. The rearrangement joins TRBV7-9 to TRBJ2-7; D gene ambiguous. This CDR3 is built from 14 residues. The ends were cut back, 5 bases at V and 1 base at J, with 12 bases in the middle. Germline CDR1 is SEHNR and CDR2 is FQNEAQ (reference sequence).

The chain links TRBV30 to TRBJ2-2, with D possibly TRBD1 on 6 matching bases. CDR1 and CDR2 from the germline V gene are GTSNPN and SVGIG (reference sequence). CDR3 length: 14 amino acids. V gave up 4 bases and J gave up 0 bases, with 9 bases separating them. The CDR3 loop is CAWTWTANTGELFF. CDR3 nucleotides: TGTGCCTGGACATGGACAGCGAACACCGGGGAGCTGTTTTTT.

V is TRBV27 and J is TRBJ2-1, with D unclear. Germline V gene lookup returns CDR1 MNHEY and CDR2 SMNVEV (reference sequence). The ends were cut back, 2 bases at V and 3 bases at J, with 11 bases in the middle. The CDR3 length is 15 residues. CDR3 nucleotide sequence: TGTGCCAGCAGTTTAGGTTTAGAATTCTACAATGAGCAGTTCTTC. It yields the protein CASSLGLEFYNEQFF.

This chain links TRBV27 with TRBJ1-1, with a weak D call TRBD1 (5 bases). CDR1 and CDR2 from the germline V gene are MNHEY and SMNVEV (reference sequence). This CDR3 has 13 residues. V lost 6 bases and J lost 5, with 13 bases in between. CDR3 nucleotide sequence: TGTGCCAGCAGGCCCGGGGGGTGGACTGAAGCTTTCTTT. Encoded protein: CASRPGGWTEAFF.

As to this clone: At the DNA level, this CDR3 is encoded by other sequences in the same sample as well. The rearrangement links TRBV6-5 to TRBJ2-7; 7 nucleotides agree with TRBD2. Germline values: CDR1 MNHEY, CDR2 SVGAGI. This CDR3 is 14 amino acids long. V shed 3 bases, J shed 3 bases, and the junction held 5 bases outside the gene matches. This CDR3 reads CASSYGGGGYEQYF. The CDR3 DNA follows: TGTGCCAGCAGTTATGGTGGGGGGGGCTACGAGCAGTACTTC.

This chain links TRBV27 with TRBJ1-2; 9 bases fit TRBD1. The CDR3 sequence is 13 residues long. Looked up from germline, CDR1 is MNHEY and CDR2 is SMNVEV (reference sequence). With V trimmed by 2 bases and J by 9 bases, 4 bases remained unmatched. CDR3 sequence: CASSLGTGRSYTF. Here the CDR3 DNA reads TGTGCCAGCAGTTTAGGGACAGGGCGGAGCTACACCTTC.

This sequence joins TRBV5-1 and TRBJ2-3; 10 bases fit TRBD1. Trimming at V came to 0 bases and at J to 6 bases, leaving 7 bases not matched to a gene. This CDR3 region has 16 residues. The germline V gene encodes CDR1 SGHRS and CDR2 YFSETQ. The CDR3 loop reads CASSLAGTGVEDTQYF. DNA for the CDR3: TGCGCCAGCAGCTTGGCCGGGACAGGGGTGGAGGATACGCAGTATTTT.

J is TRBJ2-3 and V is TRBV28; 8 positions agree with TRBD1. CDR1 and CDR2 from the germline V gene are MDHEN and SYDVKM. This CDR3 is built from 18 residues. V trimming: 6 bases; J trimming: 6 bases; junction bases outside the gene matches: 20. The CDR3: CASSLTSSGQGGSDTQYF. CDR3 nucleotide sequence: TGTGCCAGCAGCCTAACTTCATCCGGACAGGGAGGTTCGGATACGCAGTATTTT.

The chain combines TRBV28 with TRBJ2-3; TRBD1 aligns across 10 bases. This CDR3 is built from 16 residues. The germline CDR1 and CDR2 sequences are MDHEN and SYDVKM. V lost 4 bases and J lost 2; bases outside the gene matches: 6. CDR3 residues: CASSSGQGVHTDTQYF. The CDR3 nucleotides read TGTGCCAGCAGTTCTGGACAGGGGGTTCACACAGATACGCAGTATTTT.

This chain joins TRBV6-1 and TRBJ2-3; the match to TRBD2 covers 14 bases. The CDR3 extends over 15 amino acids. Germline values: CDR1 MNHNS, CDR2 SASEGT. V shed 8 bases and J 9 bases; nucleotides not matched to a gene: 10. DNA of the CDR3: TGTGCCAGCCCAACCACGGGACTAGCGGGAGAAACGCAGTATTTT. Protein sequence: CASPTTGLAGETQYF.

This clone was recorded once. The chain combines TRBV7-9 with TRBJ2-3, with 8 bases that match TRBD1. J gave up 4 bases and V 5 bases, and 11 bases lay outside the gene matches. The CDR3 is made up of 16 amino acids. Germline-derived CDR1 and CDR2 are SEHNR and FQNEAQ (reference sequence). CDR3 sequence: CASSPTPGQGADTQYF. As DNA, the CDR3 is TGTGCCAGCAGCCCGACGCCAGGACAGGGAGCAGATACGCAGTATTTT.

The count of this clone is one. V and J are TRBV13 and TRBJ2-5, with 7 bases that match TRBD2. CDR3 length: 14 amino acids. Germline assignment: CDR1 PRHDT and CDR2 FYEKMQ (reference sequence). Trimming took 4 bases from V and 2 from J; bases not matched to a gene: 4. CDR3 region: CASSSRGEQETQYF. The CDR3 DNA sequence: TGTGCCAGCAGCTCACGGGGGGAGCAAGAGACCCAGTACTTC. The variable domain in full, with the rest retrieved from reference TRBV13 and TRBJ2-5, is AAGVIQSPRHLIKEKRETATLKCYPIPRHDTVYWYQQGPGQDPQFLISFYEKMQSDKGSIPDRFSAQQFSDYHSELNMSSLELGDSALYFCASSSRGEQETQYFGPGTRLLVL.